This is a list of T cell receptor beta chains from one sample in a study of immune evolution from preneoplasia to lung adenocarcinoma. TCRdb keeps only in-frame clones here, not all; method: immunoSEQ multiplex PCR. The table records 30,000 to 45,000 clones, 74% of them present only once. The sequencing sample was made of FFPE invasive lung adenocarcinoma tissue. These receptors all stem from a person in their 60s with lung adenocarcinoma. Both conserved end residues are trimmed from each CDR3. The D gene is left open where the match is weak.

v_gene,d_gene,CDR3aa
TRBV5-1,TRBD2,ASSLAASGYNEQF
TRBV2,TRBD1,ASSVQGVPQH
TRBV4-2,-,ASRGLQNTGELF
TRBV19,-,ASSTYHSSGNTIY
TRBV14,-,ASSQVGGAHTEAF
TRBV5-1,TRBD1,ASSPGTGVGDTQY
TRBV4-2,-,ASSPRGGGQPQH
TRBV6-1,-,ASGMWGADTQY
TRBV4-2,-,ASSSRQDDNTEAF
TRBV4-1,TRBD1,ASSDTGAQNTEAF
TRBV10-3,-,AISESLADNEQF
TRBV10-3,TRBD1,AISGRDREQY
TRBV29-1,-,SVAWADNQPQH
TRBV5-1,-,ASSWNTGELF
TRBV5-4,TRBD2,ASSRGAGVAYEQY
TRBV28,-,ASLPHGRGGPNEKLF
TRBV2,-,ASSERGGDKAYEQY
TRBV2,TRBD2,ASSALPGTSGMEY
TRBV27,-,ASSLQGGANVLT
TRBV15,-,ATSRDLRAEQY
TRBV28,-,ASSFWGEQGYEQY
TRBV7-8,-,ASSLLRDGDEQF
TRBV12-5,-,ASGFREVTRTNTQY
TRBV7-8,TRBD2,ASSLRSIAGGTDTQY
TRBV19,TRBD1,ASSIRRTTGGLGDTQY
TRBV29-1,-,SVDWGLGEQF
TRBV5-4,-,ASSPGQTYEQY
TRBV19,-,ASSSRATGFYGYT
TRBV7-6,-,ASSSFQGGLYNEQF